The 21 T cell receptor beta chains presented below share a single source sample, sequenced in a study of OX40 agonist ivuxolimab in advanced cancers. Using immunoSEQ multiplex PCR, the repertoire was profiled, and TCRdb retains in-frame clones only, with some absent. The data show around 50,000 clones, more than 70% seen once. The material sequenced was CD4+ or CD8+ T cells sorted from blood, taken in a trial of the OX40 agonist ivuxolimab. These receptor sequences come from an adult with an advanced solid tumor such as melanoma, head and neck, liver or kidney cancer.

This sequence joins TRBV10-3 and TRBJ2-1; no firm D call. V lost 7 bases and J lost 3, with 4 bases in between. Germline CDR1 ENHRY, CDR2 SYGVKD. The CDR3 length is 11 residues. The CDR3 nucleotides are TGTGCCATCACCAGCTACAATGAGCAGTTCTTC. Amino acids: CAITSYNEQFF.

The rearrangement links TRBV10-3 to TRBJ2-7; D call uncertain. Germline values: CDR1 ENHRY, CDR2 SYGVKD. V lost 2 bases to trimming and J lost 3 bases, with 5 bases between them. The CDR3 runs 12 residues. CDR3: CAISELDYEQYF. The CDR3 DNA reads TGTGCCATCAGTGAGCTCGACTACGAGCAGTACTTC.

This clone showed up just once. V gene TRBV19 combines with J gene TRBJ1-2; D uncertain. The germline V gene encodes CDR1 LNHDA and CDR2 SQIVND (reference sequence). Trimming removed 3 bases from V and 4 bases from J, with 9 bases in between. The CDR3 is made up of 13 amino acids. The CDR3 reads CASSIPHRYGYTF. DNA for the CDR3: TGTGCCAGTAGTATCCCCCACCGCTATGGCTACACCTTC.

The V gene is TRBV7-9, the J gene TRBJ2-5; D not certain. CDR1 is SEHNR and CDR2 is FQNEAQ in the germline V gene (reference sequence). The CDR3 is 14 residues long. The germline V and J ends were trimmed by 1 base and 2 bases, with 8 bases remaining between them. The CDR3 DNA sequence: TGTGCCAGCAGCTTAGACACAGTACAAGAGACCCAGTACTTC. It translates to CASSLDTVQETQYF.

The genes are TRBV19 and TRBJ2-5; TRBD1 aligns across 9 bases. Germline trimming cut 4 bases from V and 5 bases from J; bases unmatched to any gene: 11. This CDR3 region has 16 residues. From germline, CDR1 is LNHDA and CDR2 SQIVND (reference sequence). The CDR3 is CASSKWAGTGLETQYF. In DNA form, the CDR3 reads TGTGCCAGTAGTAAATGGGCAGGGACAGGGCTCGAGACCCAGTACTTC.

V and J are TRBV29-1 and TRBJ1-2, with a weak D call TRBD1 (6 bases). The CDR3 runs to 14 residues. Germline lookup yields CDR1 SQVTM and CDR2 ANQGSEA. V was clipped by 3 bases and J by 4 bases, with 15 bases between them. Here the CDR3 DNA reads TGCAGCGTTGACGAGGGGGGGGCGGGCTATGGCTACACCTTC. Translated, it gives CSVDEGGAGYGYTF.

V is TRBV18 and J is TRBJ2-1; the match to TRBD2 covers 10 bases. Germline V gene sequence: CDR1 KGHSH, CDR2 LQKENI. Trimming at V came to 2 bases and at J to 10 bases, leaving 8 bases not matched to a gene. This CDR3 has 15 residues. The CDR3, as DNA: TGTGCCAGCTCACCAGGGCTAGCGGGAGTTTGGGAGCAGTTCTTC. Protein: CASSPGLAGVWEQFF. The full variable domain, rest sourced from reference TRBV18 and TRBJ2-1, is NAGVMQNPRHLVRRRGQEARLRCSPMKGHSHVYWYRQLPEEGLKFMVYLQKENIIDESGMPKERFSAEFPKEGPSILRIQQVVRGDSAAYFCASSPGLAGVWEQFFGPGTRLTVL.

The chain links TRBV2 to TRBJ2-1, with D perhaps TRBD1 or TRBD2 (5 bases each). V lost 7 bases and J 8 bases, leaving 21 bases between the germline ends. Germline CDR1 reads SNHLY; CDR2 reads FYNNEI. The CDR3 is 15 amino acids. Here the CDR3 reads CASIYRDRGWYEQFF. DNA of the CDR3: TGTGCCAGCATCTATCGGGACCGGGGTTGGTATGAGCAGTTCTTC. The complete variable domain, with remaining parts taken from reference TRBV2 and TRBJ2-1, reads EPEVTQTPSHQVTQMGQEVILRCVPISNHLYFYWYRQILGQKVEFLVSFYNNEISEKSEIFDDQFSVERPDGSNFTLKIRSTKLEDSAMYFCASIYRDRGWYEQFFGPGTRLTVL.

On this clone: The sample holds other DNA sequences that translate to the same CDR3. The chain links TRBV7-9 to TRBJ1-1, with 7 bases lining up with TRBD1. CDR1 is SEHNR, CDR2 FQNEAQ, per germline (reference sequence). The CDR3 covers 15 residues. V trimming: 3 bases; J trimming: 1 base; junction bases outside the gene matches: 5. In DNA, the CDR3 is TGTGCCAGCAGCTTGGCGGCAGGGGGGAACACTGAAGCTTTCTTT. Protein product: CASSLAAGGNTEAFF.

The chain links TRBV19 to TRBJ1-5; D might be TRBD1 (5 bases). The germline CDR1 and CDR2 sequences are LNHDA and SQIVND (reference sequence). V gave up 7 bases and J gave up 4 bases, with 23 bases separating them. This CDR3 has 17 amino acids. CDR3: CASKGRVGAGGNQPQHF. The CDR3, as DNA: TGTGCCAGTAAGGGAAGGGTAGGGGCCGGGGGGAATCAGCCCCAGCATTTT.

The chain carries TRBV30 and TRBJ1-2, with 8 bases fitting TRBD1. The V gene end was trimmed by 5 bases and the J gene end by 2 bases; junction bases not matched to a gene: 13. Germline-derived CDR1 and CDR2 are GTSNPN and SVGIG (reference sequence). The CDR3 consists of 16 residues. Written as DNA, the CDR3 is TGTGCCTGGTACTGGCCGGGACAGGTAAAGAACTATGGCTACACCTTC. This encodes CAWYWPGQVKNYGYTF.

The chain combines TRBV2 with TRBJ2-7; D is perhaps TRBD1 (6 bases). The CDR3 is 11 residues long. From germline, CDR1 is SNHLY and CDR2 FYNNEI. Trimming removed 8 bases from V and 3 bases from J, with 8 bases in between. In DNA form, the CDR3 reads TGTGCCAGCGGACAGCACTACGAGCAGTACTTC. Its protein is CASGQHYEQYF.

This chain joins TRBV9 and TRBJ2-4; D unresolved. The CDR3 contains 12 residues. V was shortened by 7 bases and J by 1 base, with 6 bases between the two germline ends. Germline V lookup: CDR1 SGDLS, CDR2 YYNGEE. CDR3 protein: CASPRAKNIQYF. The DNA of the CDR3 is TGTGCCAGCCCTCGGGCCAAAAACATTCAGTACTTC.

The chain carries TRBV28 and TRBJ1-2; D gene ambiguous. Trimming took 5 bases from V and 4 from J, leaving 23 bases between them. CDR1 is MDHEN, CDR2 SYDVKM, per germline. The length of the CDR3 is 17 residues. CDR3 nucleotides: TGTGCCAGCAGTCCCCCCAACCTCGGCACTTCTCTCTATGGCTACACCTTC. This gives the protein CASSPPNLGTSLYGYTF.

The chain joins TRBV5-1 to TRBJ1-1, with D possibly TRBD1 on 6 matching bases. The CDR3 loop spans 14 amino acids. Trimming pared 4 bases from V and 1 base from J, leaving 11 bases between. CDR1 and CDR2 (germline): SGHRS, YFSETQ. For the CDR3, the DNA is TGCGCCAGCAGCGGCGTCAGGGGGAACACTGAAGCTTTCTTT. Translating it yields CASSGVRGNTEAFF.

This sequence joins TRBV9 and TRBJ2-1; the D is unclear. The V gene lost 0 bases and the J gene lost 7 bases, with 11 bases spanning the gap. CDR3 length equals 14 residues. The germline gives CDR1 SGDLS, CDR2 YYNGEE. The CDR3 reads CASSVDVGKNEQFF. The CDR3, as DNA: TGTGCCAGCAGCGTAGACGTGGGGAAGAATGAGCAGTTCTTC.

The count of this clone is one. The rearrangement joins TRBV27 to TRBJ2-5, with 12 positions matching TRBD1. From germline, CDR1 is MNHEY and CDR2 SMNVEV (reference sequence). J lost 6 bases, V lost 5 bases, and 4 bases had no gene match. This CDR3 has 14 residues. The DNA of the CDR3 is TGTGCCAGCAGTGGGACAGGGGGCGAGAAGACCCAGTACTTC. It specifies CASSGTGGEKTQYF.

Comments on this clone: Germline is not matched at one junction end, which may reflect a read error. V is TRBV6-5 and J is TRBJ2-5; D not resolved. The CDR3 length is 16 residues. Germline loops: CDR1 MNHEY, CDR2 SVGAGI. The DNA for the CDR3 is TGTGCCAGCAGTTTTCGGGTTCTGAACCCCCAAGGGACCCAGTACTTC. Protein product: CASSFRVLNPQGTQYF.

This clone was seen a handful of times. V is TRBV7-8 and J is TRBJ1-3, with D unclear. The germline V gene has CDR1 SGHVS and CDR2 FQNEAQ. The CDR3 has 16 residues. The V gene lost 0 bases and the J gene lost 0 bases, with 9 bases spanning the gap. CDR3: CASSLATTLSGNTIYF. As DNA, the CDR3 is TGTGCCAGCAGCTTAGCTACAACACTCTCTGGAAACACCATATATTTT.

The chain joins TRBV5-1 to TRBJ1-4; the D is unclear. The V end was cut by 2 bases, the J end by 3 bases, with 8 bases between. There are 14 residues in the CDR3. Per the germline V gene, CDR1 is SGHRS and CDR2 is YFSETQ. The CDR3: CASSFGQANEKLFF. CDR3 nucleotides: TGCGCCAGCAGCTTCGGGCAGGCTAATGAAAAACTGTTTTTT.

The rearrangement joins TRBV5-1 to TRBJ2-5; the D gene could be TRBD1 or TRBD2 (6 bases each). This CDR3 has 13 residues. V was shortened by 1 base and J by 9 bases, with 13 bases between the two germline ends. In germline, CDR1 is SGHRS, CDR2 YFSETQ. In DNA form, the CDR3 reads TGCGCCAGCAGCTTGTTGGCGGAGGGGGCCCAGTACTTC. This codes for CASSLLAEGAQYF.